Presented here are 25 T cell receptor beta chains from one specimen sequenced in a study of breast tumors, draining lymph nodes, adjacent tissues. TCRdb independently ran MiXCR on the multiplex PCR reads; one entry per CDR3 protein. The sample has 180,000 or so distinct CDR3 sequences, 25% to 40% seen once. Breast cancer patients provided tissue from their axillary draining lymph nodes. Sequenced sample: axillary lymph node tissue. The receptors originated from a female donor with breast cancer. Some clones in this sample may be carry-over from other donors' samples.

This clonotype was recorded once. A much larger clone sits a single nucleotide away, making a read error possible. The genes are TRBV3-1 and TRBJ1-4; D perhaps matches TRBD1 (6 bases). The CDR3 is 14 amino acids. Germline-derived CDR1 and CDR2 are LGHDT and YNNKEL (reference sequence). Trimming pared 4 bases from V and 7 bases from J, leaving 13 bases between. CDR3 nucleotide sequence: TGTGCCAGCAGCCGCACAGGGTTTCTTGAAAAACTGTTTTTT. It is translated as CASSRTGFLEKLFF.

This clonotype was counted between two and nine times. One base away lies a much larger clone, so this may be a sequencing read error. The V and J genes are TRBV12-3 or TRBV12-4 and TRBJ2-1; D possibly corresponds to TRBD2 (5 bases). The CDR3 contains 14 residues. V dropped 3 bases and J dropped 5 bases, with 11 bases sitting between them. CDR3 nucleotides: TGTGCCAGCAGTTTCGCGGGTAGGGACAATGAGCAGTTCTTC. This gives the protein CASSFAGRDNEQFF.

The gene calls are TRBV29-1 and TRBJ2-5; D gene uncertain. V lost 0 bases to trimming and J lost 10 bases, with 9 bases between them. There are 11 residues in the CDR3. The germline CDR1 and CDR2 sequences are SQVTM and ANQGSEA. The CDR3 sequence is CSVEERRSQYF. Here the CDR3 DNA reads TGCAGCGTTGAAGAAAGACGGAGCCAGTACTTC.

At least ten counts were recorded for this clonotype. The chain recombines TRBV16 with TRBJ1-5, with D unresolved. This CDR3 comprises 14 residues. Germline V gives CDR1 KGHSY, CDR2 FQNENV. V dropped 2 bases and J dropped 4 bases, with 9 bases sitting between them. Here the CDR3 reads CASSQNYGNQPQHF. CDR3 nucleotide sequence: TGTGCCAGCAGCCAAAATTACGGAAATCAGCCCCAGCATTTT. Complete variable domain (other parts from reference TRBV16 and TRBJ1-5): GEEVAQTPKHLVRGEGQKAKLYCAPIKGHSYVFWYQQVLKNEFKFLISFQNENVFDETGMPKERFSAKCLPNSPCSLEIQATKLEDSAVYFCASSQNYGNQPQHFGDGTRLSIL.

The CDR3 region has the DNA TGTGCCAGCAGCTTGAACCGGGACAGGGGGCCTTCACCCCTCCACTTT. Its translation: CASSLNRDRGPSPLHF. The gene calls are TRBV5-4 and TRBJ1-6, with TRBD1 matching over 12 bases. The length of the CDR3 is 16 residues. V was pared by 1 base and J by 9 bases, with 5 bases of the junction left unmatched. Germline loops: CDR1 SGHNT, CDR2 YYREEE (reference sequence).

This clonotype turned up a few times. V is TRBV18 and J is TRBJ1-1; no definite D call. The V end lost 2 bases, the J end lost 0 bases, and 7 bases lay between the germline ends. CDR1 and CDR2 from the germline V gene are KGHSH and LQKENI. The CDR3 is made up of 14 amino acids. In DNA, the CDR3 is TGTGCCAGCTCACCAGAGGCGGTGAACACTGAAGCTTTCTTT. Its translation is CASSPEAVNTEAFF.

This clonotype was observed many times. Here the CDR3 reads CASRQYTGELFF. The CDR3, as DNA: TGTGCCAGCCGACAGTACACCGGGGAGCTGTTTTTT. The V call is TRBV6-6, the J call TRBJ2-2; D perhaps matches TRBD1 (5 bases). The V end was cut by 8 bases, the J end by 3 bases, with 7 bases between. Germline V gives CDR1 MNHNY, CDR2 SVGAGI (reference sequence). This CDR3 spans 12 amino acids.

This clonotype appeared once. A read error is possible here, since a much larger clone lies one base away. DNA of the CDR3: TGTGCCAGCGCTTTCGACAATGAGCAGTTCTTC. Its protein product is CASAFDNEQFF. The chain combines TRBV11-2 with TRBJ2-1, with D unresolved. The CDR3 consists of 11 residues. V lost 8 bases and J lost 5, with 7 bases in between. CDR1 SGHAT and CDR2 FQNNGV come from the germline V gene.

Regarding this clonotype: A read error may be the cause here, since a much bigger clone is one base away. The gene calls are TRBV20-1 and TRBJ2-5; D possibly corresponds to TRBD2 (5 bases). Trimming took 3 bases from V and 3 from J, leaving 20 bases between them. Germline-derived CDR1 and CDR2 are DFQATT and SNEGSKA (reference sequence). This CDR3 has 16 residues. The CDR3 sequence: CSASPLKLAAEETQYF. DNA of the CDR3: TGCAGTGCTAGCCCCCTAAAGCTAGCTGCAGAAGAGACCCAGTACTTC.

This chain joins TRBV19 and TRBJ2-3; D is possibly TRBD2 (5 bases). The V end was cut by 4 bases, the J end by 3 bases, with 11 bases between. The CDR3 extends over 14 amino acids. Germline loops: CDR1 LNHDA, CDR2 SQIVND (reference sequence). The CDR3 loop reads CASSTTRGTDTQYF. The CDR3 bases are TGTGCCAGTAGTACCACCCGAGGGACAGATACGCAGTATTTT.

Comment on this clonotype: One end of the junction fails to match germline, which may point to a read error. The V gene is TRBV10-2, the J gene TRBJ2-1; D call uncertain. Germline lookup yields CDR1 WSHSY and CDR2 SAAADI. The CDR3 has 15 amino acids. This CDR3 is CASTRTPLGYNEQFF. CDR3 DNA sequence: TGTGCCAGCACCCGGACCCCCCTGGGATACAATGAGCAGTTCTTC.

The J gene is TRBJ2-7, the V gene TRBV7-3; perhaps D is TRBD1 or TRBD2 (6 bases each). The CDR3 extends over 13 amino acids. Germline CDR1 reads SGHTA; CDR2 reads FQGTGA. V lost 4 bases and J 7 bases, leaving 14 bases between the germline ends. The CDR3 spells CASSSWGAGEQYF. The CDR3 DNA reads TGTGCCAGCAGCTCCTGGGGGGCGGGAGAGCAGTACTTC.

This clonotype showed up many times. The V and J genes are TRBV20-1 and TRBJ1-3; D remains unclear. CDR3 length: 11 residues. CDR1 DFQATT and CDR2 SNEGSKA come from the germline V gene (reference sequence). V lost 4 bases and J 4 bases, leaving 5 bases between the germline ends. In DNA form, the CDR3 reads TGCAGTGCTATGAGGGGAAACACCATATATTTT. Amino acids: CSAMRGNTIYF.

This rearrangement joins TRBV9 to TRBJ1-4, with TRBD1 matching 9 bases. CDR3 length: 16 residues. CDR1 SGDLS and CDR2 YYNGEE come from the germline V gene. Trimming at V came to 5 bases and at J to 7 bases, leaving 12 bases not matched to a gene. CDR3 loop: CASSARPGTGSEKLFF. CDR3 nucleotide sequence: TGTGCCAGCAGTGCTAGGCCCGGGACAGGGAGTGAAAAACTGTTTTTT.

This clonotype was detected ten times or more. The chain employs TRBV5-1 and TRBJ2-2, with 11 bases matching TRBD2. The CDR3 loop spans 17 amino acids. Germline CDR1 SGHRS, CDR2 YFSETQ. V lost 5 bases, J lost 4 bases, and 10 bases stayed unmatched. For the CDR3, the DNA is TGCGCCAGCAGGTGGAACGGACTAGCGGGTGGCACCGGGGAGCTGTTTTTT. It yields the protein CASRWNGLAGGTGELFF.

The CDR3 region is CASSLEGRGVLYF. The CDR3 nucleotides read TGTGCCAGCAGCTTAGAGGGACGAGGGGTATTGTATTTT. The chain recombines TRBV5-4 with TRBJ2-3; D possibly uses TRBD1 or TRBD2 (5 bases each). The CDR3 covers 13 residues. Germline values: CDR1 SGHNT, CDR2 YYREEE (reference sequence). Trimming pared 2 bases from V and 14 bases from J, leaving 18 bases between.

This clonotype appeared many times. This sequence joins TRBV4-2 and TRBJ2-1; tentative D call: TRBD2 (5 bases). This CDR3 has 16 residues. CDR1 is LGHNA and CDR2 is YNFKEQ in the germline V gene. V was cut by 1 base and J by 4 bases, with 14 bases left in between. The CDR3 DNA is TGTGCCAGCAGCCAAGGAATAGGCCGGGGTTACAATGAGCAGTTCTTC. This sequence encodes CASSQGIGRGYNEQFF.

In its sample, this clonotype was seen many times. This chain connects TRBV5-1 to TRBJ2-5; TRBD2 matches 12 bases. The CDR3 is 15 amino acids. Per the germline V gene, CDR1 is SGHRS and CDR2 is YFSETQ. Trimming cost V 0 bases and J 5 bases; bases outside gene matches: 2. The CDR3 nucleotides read TGCGCCAGCAGCTTGGGGACTAGCGGGGTGGAGACCCAGTACTTC. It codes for CASSLGTSGVETQYF. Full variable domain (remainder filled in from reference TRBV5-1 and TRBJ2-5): KAGVTQTPRYLIKTRGQQVTLSCSPISGHRSVSWYQQTPGQGLQFLFEYFSETQRNKGNFPGRFSGRQFSNSRSEMNVSTLELGDSALYLCASSLGTSGVETQYFGPGTRLLVL.

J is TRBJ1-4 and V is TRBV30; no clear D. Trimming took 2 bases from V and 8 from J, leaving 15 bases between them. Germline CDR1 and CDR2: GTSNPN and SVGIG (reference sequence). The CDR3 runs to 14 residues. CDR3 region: CAWSLSGNREKLFF. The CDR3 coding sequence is TGTGCCTGGAGTTTATCTGGGAATCGGGAAAAACTGTTTTTT.

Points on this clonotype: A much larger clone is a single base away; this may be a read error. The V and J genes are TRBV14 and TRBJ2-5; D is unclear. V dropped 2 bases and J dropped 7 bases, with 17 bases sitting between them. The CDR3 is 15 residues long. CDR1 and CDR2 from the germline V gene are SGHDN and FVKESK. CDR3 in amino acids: CASSQPRNSEGTQYF. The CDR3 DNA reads TGTGCCAGCAGCCAACCCCGGAACTCTGAAGGGACCCAGTACTTC. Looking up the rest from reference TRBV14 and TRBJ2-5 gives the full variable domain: EAGVTQFPSHSVIEKGQTVTLRCDPISGHDNLYWYRRVMGKEIKFLLHFVKESKQDESGMPNNRFLAERTGGTYSTLKVQPAELEDSGVYFCASSQPRNSEGTQYFGPGTRLLVL.

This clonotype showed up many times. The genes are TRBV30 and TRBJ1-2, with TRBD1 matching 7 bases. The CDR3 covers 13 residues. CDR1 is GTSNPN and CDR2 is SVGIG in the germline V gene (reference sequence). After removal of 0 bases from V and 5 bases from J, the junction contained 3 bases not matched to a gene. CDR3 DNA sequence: TGTGCCTGGAGTGTCGGGGACAGTTATGGCTACACCTTC. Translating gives CAWSVGDSYGYTF.

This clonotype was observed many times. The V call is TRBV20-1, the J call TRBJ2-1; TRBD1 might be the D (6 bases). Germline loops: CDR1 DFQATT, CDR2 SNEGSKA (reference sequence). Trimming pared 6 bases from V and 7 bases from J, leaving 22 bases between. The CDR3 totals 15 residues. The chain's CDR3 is CSARPGHGIRNEQFF. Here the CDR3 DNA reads TGCAGTGCCCGGCCGGGACACGGGATTCGGAATGAGCAGTTCTTC.

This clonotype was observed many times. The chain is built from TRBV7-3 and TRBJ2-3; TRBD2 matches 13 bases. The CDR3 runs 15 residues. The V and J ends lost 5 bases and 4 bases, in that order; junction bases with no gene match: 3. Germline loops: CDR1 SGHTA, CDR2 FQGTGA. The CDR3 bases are TGTGCCAGCAGCCGGACTAGCGGGAGTTCAGATACGCAGTATTTT. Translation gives CASSRTSGSSDTQYF.

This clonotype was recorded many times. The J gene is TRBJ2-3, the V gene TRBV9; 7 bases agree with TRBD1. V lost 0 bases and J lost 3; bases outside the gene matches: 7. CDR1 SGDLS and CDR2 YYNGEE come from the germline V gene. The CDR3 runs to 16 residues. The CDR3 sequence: CASSVGVGGETDTQYF. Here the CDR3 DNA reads TGTGCCAGCAGCGTAGGGGTAGGGGGCGAGACAGATACGCAGTATTTT.

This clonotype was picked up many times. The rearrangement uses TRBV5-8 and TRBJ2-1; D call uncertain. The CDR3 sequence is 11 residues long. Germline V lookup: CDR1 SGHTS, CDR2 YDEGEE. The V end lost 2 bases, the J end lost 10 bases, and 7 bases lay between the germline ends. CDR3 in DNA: TGTGCCAGCAGCTTTAACGCAGAGCAGTTCTTC. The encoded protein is CASSFNAEQFF.